Shown below are 21 T cell receptor beta chains from a single sample sequenced in a study of OX40 agonist ivuxolimab in advanced cancers. The library was built by means of the immunoSEQ multiplex PCR assay. As stored in TCRdb, this immuneACCESS dataset retains in-frame rearrangements with V and J assigned. A fraction of the clones does not appear; measured against another copy, unresolved V genes explain less than half of the discrepancy, and the remainder lacks a known reason. The sample yields about 59,000 clones; 80% to 90% were counted once. The ten largest make up roughly 0.34% of the sample. The material sequenced was CD4+ or CD8+ T cells sorted from blood, taken in a trial of the OX40 agonist ivuxolimab. These receptors all come from an adult with an advanced solid tumor such as melanoma, head and neck, liver or kidney cancer.

V is TRBV5-4 and J is TRBJ2-1, with 8 bases matching TRBD1. The CDR3 covers 16 residues. Germline CDR1 reads SGHNT; CDR2 reads YYREEE (reference sequence). The V segment lost 4 bases and the J segment 2 bases; nucleotides outside the gene matches: 8. CDR3 residues: CASSVGQGAPYNEQFF. In DNA, the CDR3 is TGTGCCAGCAGCGTAGGACAGGGAGCCCCCTACAATGAGCAGTTCTTC. The entire variable domain, with the rest obtained from reference TRBV5-4 and TRBJ2-1, is as follows: ETGVTQSPTHLIKTRGQQVTLRCSSQSGHNTVSWYQQALGQGPQFIFQYYREEENGRGNFPPRFSGLQFPNYSSELNVNALELDDSALYLCASSVGQGAPYNEQFFGPGTRLTVL.

The J gene is TRBJ2-7, the V gene TRBV28; TRBD1 aligns across 9 bases. This CDR3 region has 13 residues. The germline V gene encodes CDR1 MDHEN and CDR2 SYDVKM. Trimming cost V 6 bases and J 2 bases; bases outside gene matches: 2. This CDR3 is CASRTGGTYEQYF. In DNA, the CDR3 is TGTGCCAGCAGAACAGGGGGCACCTACGAGCAGTACTTC.

This clone showed up just once. CDR3 residues: CASGGSETRSGNTIYF. The DNA for the CDR3 is TGCGCCAGCGGAGGAAGCGAGACTCGCTCTGGAAACACCATATATTTT. The rearrangement links TRBV5-1 to TRBJ1-3; no firm D call. CDR3 length: 16 residues. The germline CDR1 and CDR2 sequences are SGHRS and YFSETQ. Deletions cut 7 bases from V and 0 bases from J, with 17 bases between.

The chain couples TRBV30 to TRBJ2-7, with 9 bases that match TRBD1. CDR3 length equals 13 residues. Trimming removed 4 bases from V and 5 bases from J; junction bases left unmatched: 6. Germline CDR1 GTSNPN, CDR2 SVGIG (reference sequence). CDR3 coding DNA: TGTGCCTGGATCGAACAGGGGGCCCACGAGCAGTACTTC. This encodes CAWIEQGAHEQYF.

This chain uses TRBV6-6 with TRBJ2-3; no clear D gene. CDR3 length equals 12 residues. Germline V gene lookup returns CDR1 MNHNY and CDR2 SVGAGI (reference sequence). Trimming removed 10 bases at V and 5 bases at J, with 13 bases between. Written as DNA, the CDR3 is TGTGCCATTCGGAGCTCGGGAGATACGCAGTATTTT. It translates to CAIRSSGDTQYF.

The V gene is TRBV5-6, the J gene TRBJ1-1; D unresolved. The CDR3 loop spans 16 amino acids. Germline V gene data show CDR1 as SGHDT and CDR2 as YYEEEE. Trimming took 1 base from V and 5 from J, leaving 18 bases between them. CDR3 residues: CASSLRSQVKRTEAFF. The CDR3 region has the DNA TGTGCCAGCAGCTTGCGGTCTCAAGTGAAGCGGACTGAAGCTTTCTTT.

The J gene is TRBJ2-2, the V gene TRBV7-2; TRBD2 might be the D (6 bases). Germline V gene sequence: CDR1 SGHTA, CDR2 FQGNSA. Trimming took off 7 bases at V and 3 bases at J, with 18 bases between the two ends. There are 16 residues in the CDR3. For the CDR3, the DNA is TGTGCCAGCACCACGAGAGGCGGGAAAGACACCGGGGAGCTGTTTTTT. Protein product: CASTTRGGKDTGELFF.

V is TRBV7-9 and J is TRBJ2-5; 9 bases fit TRBD1. V was pared by 5 bases and J by 5 bases, with 6 bases of the junction left unmatched. Germline lookup yields CDR1 SEHNR and CDR2 FQNEAQ (reference sequence). The CDR3 length is 14 residues. CDR3 protein: CASSPDRGRETQYF. CDR3 DNA sequence: TGTGCCAGCAGCCCTGACAGGGGGAGGGAGACCCAGTACTTC.

The chain has TRBV18 and TRBJ1-4; TRBD1 agrees at 9 bases. The CDR3 length is 16 residues. The germline V gene encodes CDR1 KGHSH and CDR2 LQKENI. Trimming took 3 bases from V and 6 from J; bases not matched to a gene: 8. The CDR3: CASSPNSGQGHEKLFF. CDR3 nucleotides: TGTGCCAGCTCACCTAATAGCGGACAGGGGCATGAAAAACTGTTTTTT.

V gene TRBV18 combines with J gene TRBJ2-2; TRBD2 matches at 8 bases. Germline CDR1 and CDR2: KGHSH and LQKENI. The J segment lost 4 bases and the V segment lost 0 bases, leaving 4 bases of the junction unmatched. The CDR3 loop spans 16 amino acids. DNA of the CDR3: TGTGCCAGCTCACCACCGGGTCTAGCGGGCACCGGGGAGCTGTTTTTT. Its protein product is CASSPPGLAGTGELFF.

This rearrangement joins TRBV27 to TRBJ2-7; TRBD2 is a possible D gene (6 bases). The CDR3 has 17 amino acids. V gave up 5 bases and J gave up 7 bases, with 27 bases separating them. Per the germline V gene, CDR1 is MNHEY and CDR2 is SMNVEV (reference sequence). The CDR3 is CASSEPGRSRDSLEQYF. The CDR3 DNA sequence: TGTGCCAGCAGTGAACCCGGACGGTCGCGGGATTCTCTAGAGCAGTACTTC.

On this clone itself: At the DNA level, this CDR3 is encoded by other sequences in the same sample as well. The chain uses TRBV15 and TRBJ2-1, with D uncertain. This CDR3 has 15 residues. V lost 0 bases to trimming and J lost 7 bases, with 13 bases between them. CDR1 and CDR2 (germline): LNHNV, YYDKDF (reference sequence). The CDR3 is CATSRDPGGSNEQFF. CDR3 nucleotide sequence: TGTGCCACCAGCAGAGATCCGGGTGGCTCTAATGAGCAGTTCTTC.

The chain couples TRBV6-4 to TRBJ2-7; tentative D call: TRBD1 (6 bases). The V end was cut by 4 bases, the J end by 12 bases, with 25 bases between. Germline CDR1 reads MRHNA; CDR2 reads SNTAGT. The CDR3 is 15 amino acids. CDR3 nucleotide sequence: TGTGCCAGCAGTGGGGGCTATTCAACAGGGCGGTTGCGGTACTTC. Its protein is CASSGGYSTGRLRYF.

This chain uses TRBV6-1 with TRBJ1-5, with 8 bases that match TRBD1. With V trimmed by 7 bases and J by 6 bases, 2 bases remained unmatched. CDR3 length: 12 residues. Germline assignment: CDR1 MNHNS and CDR2 SASEGT. CDR3 coding DNA: TGTGCCAGCACAGGGGGCGGTCAGCCCCAGCATTTT. It specifies CASTGGGQPQHF.

The V and J genes are TRBV6-1 and TRBJ1-1; perhaps TRBD1 as D (6 bases). The CDR3 totals 13 residues. The germline gives CDR1 MNHNS, CDR2 SASEGT. Trimming removed 3 bases at V and 7 bases at J, with 12 bases between. CDR3 nucleotide sequence: TGTGCCAGCAGTGATAAGGGGGGAAGTGAAGCTTTCTTT. It codes for CASSDKGGSEAFF.

The chain couples TRBV5-5 to TRBJ1-2, with 9 bases fitting TRBD1. Unmatched junction bases numbered 3, after V lost 0 bases and J lost 3 bases. The length of the CDR3 is 15 residues. CDR1 and CDR2 (germline): SGHKS, YYEKEE (reference sequence). In nucleotides, the CDR3 is TGTGCCAGCAGCTTGGGACAGGGGGTCGACTATGGCTACACCTTC. Translated: CASSLGQGVDYGYTF. Based on the CDR3 plus reference TRBV5-5 and TRBJ1-2, the full variable domain is DAGVTQSPTHLIKTRGQQVTLRCSPISGHKSVSWYQQVLGQGPQFIFQYYEKEERGRGNFPDRFSARQFPNYSSELNVNALLLGDSALYLCASSLGQGVDYGYTFGSGTRLTVV.

This chain links TRBV4-2 with TRBJ1-4, with TRBD1 as a possible D gene (5 bases). CDR1 and CDR2 (germline): LGHNA, YNFKEQ. This CDR3 is 18 amino acids long. V was trimmed by 0 bases and J by 4 bases, leaving 18 bases between them. CDR3 in amino acids: CASSQDEGAGMLNEKLFF. The CDR3 nucleotides are TGTGCCAGCAGCCAAGATGAAGGGGCAGGGATGCTTAATGAAAAACTGTTTTTT.

J is TRBJ2-1 and V is TRBV9, with TRBD2 identical over 12 bases. This CDR3 is 15 amino acids long. Germline lookup yields CDR1 SGDLS and CDR2 YYNGEE. V gave up 2 bases and J gave up 9 bases; unmatched junction bases: 6. CDR3 residues: CASSVLAGGPVEQFF. For the CDR3, the DNA is TGTGCCAGCAGCGTTCTAGCGGGAGGGCCGGTTGAGCAGTTCTTC.

The chain combines TRBV29-1 with TRBJ1-2; D is uncertain. The germline V gene encodes CDR1 SQVTM and CDR2 ANQGSEA. V lost 4 bases and J lost 0, with 9 bases in between. The CDR3 length is 13 residues. As DNA, the CDR3 is TGCAGCGTTGTAGAATGGGCTAACTATGGCTACACCTTC. Its translation: CSVVEWANYGYTF.

V gene TRBV18 combines with J gene TRBJ1-6; 10 bases align to TRBD1. Germline CDR1 and CDR2: KGHSH and LQKENI. The CDR3 covers 17 residues. J was trimmed by 6 bases and V by 2 bases; bases with no gene match: 7. CDR3 residues: CASSPATGGSINSPLHF. The CDR3 nucleotides are TGTGCCAGCTCACCAGCGACAGGGGGCTCTATTAATTCACCCCTCCACTTT. Together with reference TRBV18 and TRBJ1-6, the CDR3 gives the full variable domain: NAGVMQNPRHLVRRRGQEARLRCSPMKGHSHVYWYRQLPEEGLKFMVYLQKENIIDESGMPKERFSAEFPKEGPSILRIQQVVRGDSAAYFCASSPATGGSINSPLHFGNGTRLTVT.

The chain joins TRBV6-8 to TRBJ2-1; no firm D call. The germline gives CDR1 MNHGY, CDR2 SAAAGT. This CDR3 region has 13 residues. V lost 8 bases and J lost 10, with 18 bases in between. The CDR3 protein is CASPPNVGNEQFF. The DNA of the CDR3 is TGTGCCAGCCCTCCAAACGTGGGAAACGAGCAGTTCTTC.